These T cell receptor beta chains were read from a single sample in a study of OX40 agonist ivuxolimab in advanced cancers. Generated by immunoSEQ multiplex PCR, the TCRdb table keeps only in-frame clones and is missing some. This table has about 37,000 clones, around 73% appearing once. The specimen comprised CD4+ or CD8+ T cells sorted from blood, sampled in a trial of the OX40 agonist ivuxolimab. The receptors derive from an adult with an advanced solid tumor such as melanoma, head and neck, liver or kidney cancer. Both conserved end residues are part of each CDR3. Each record gives: V gene, D gene, clone size, J gene, CDR3 DNA, CDR3 protein. The D gene is left open where the match is weak. The listing skips clone size in some rows; elsewhere it reads once, few, many or a size class.

v_gene: TRBV4-2; d_gene: TRBD2; abundance: NA; j_gene: TRBJ2-1; CDR3nt: TGTGCCAGCAGCCATACTAGCGGGGGGGCGGATGAGCAGTTCTTC; CDR3aa: CASSHTSGGADEQFF
v_gene: TRBV7-9; d_gene: NA; abundance: NA; j_gene: TRBJ2-1; CDR3nt: TGTGCCAGCATCCCTCAGGACTTACCCTACAATGAGCAGTTCTTC; CDR3aa: CASIPQDLPYNEQFF
v_gene: TRBV4-2; d_gene: NA; abundance: NA; j_gene: TRBJ1-3; CDR3nt: TGTGCCAGCAGCTTGGGACGGACTGGAAACACCATATATTTT; CDR3aa: CASSLGRTGNTIYF
v_gene: TRBV7-2; d_gene: TRBD2; abundance: NA; j_gene: TRBJ2-5; CDR3nt: TGTGCCAGCAGCTCGCGACTAGCGGGAGGCGAGACCCAGTACTTC; CDR3aa: CASSSRLAGGETQYF
v_gene: TRBV6-1; d_gene: NA; abundance: NA; j_gene: TRBJ1-6; CDR3nt: TGTGCCAGCCGGGGGGGGTTCACTAATTCACCCCTCCACTTT; CDR3aa: CASRGGFTNSPLHF
v_gene: TRBV7-2; d_gene: NA; abundance: few; j_gene: TRBJ2-7; CDR3nt: TGTGCCAGCAGCTTACAGGGGGGAGGATACGAGCAGTACTTC; CDR3aa: CASSLQGGGYEQYF
v_gene: TRBV7-3; d_gene: NA; abundance: NA; j_gene: TRBJ2-3; CDR3nt: TGTGCCAGCATGGTAACCGGCACAGATACGCAGTATTTT; CDR3aa: CASMVTGTDTQYF
v_gene: TRBV5-1; d_gene: TRBD2; abundance: once; j_gene: TRBJ2-2; CDR3nt: TGCGCCAGCAGCTTGTTTACTAGCGGGGTAAACACCGGGGAGCTGTTTTTT; CDR3aa: CASSLFTSGVNTGELFF
v_gene: TRBV29-1; d_gene: NA; abundance: NA; j_gene: TRBJ2-3; CDR3nt: TGCAGCTTCCTCAGAGGGACTCGCACAGATACGCAGTATTTT; CDR3aa: CSFLRGTRTDTQYF
v_gene: TRBV10-3; d_gene: TRBD2; abundance: few; j_gene: TRBJ2-5; CDR3nt: TGTGCCATCAGCGACTTGCGGGGGGGAGAGACCCAGTACTTC; CDR3aa: CAISDLRGGETQYF
v_gene: TRBV6-6; d_gene: NA; abundance: NA; j_gene: TRBJ2-2; CDR3nt: TGTGCCGGGGCCTCGGGGAACACCGGGGAGCTGTTTTTT; CDR3aa: CAGASGNTGELFF
v_gene: TRBV29-1; d_gene: TRBD1; abundance: few; j_gene: TRBJ2-7; CDR3nt: TGCAGCGTTGAGACAGGGATCGCCTACGAGCAGTACTTC; CDR3aa: CSVETGIAYEQYF
v_gene: TRBV5-1; d_gene: TRBD1; abundance: NA; j_gene: TRBJ1-2; CDR3nt: TGCGCCAGCACCCCGGGACAGGGAGGCTATGGCTACACCTTC; CDR3aa: CASTPGQGGYGYTF